The 7 T cell receptor beta chains given below trace back to one sample, sequenced in a study of human T cells and chemical hapten exposure. The time point here: patch test 1, 2 weeks after DPC sensitization. The treatment: therapeutic diphenylcyclopropenone sensitization with weekly scalp DPC. TCRdb processed the RACE reads anew with MiXCR; each CDR3 protein has one entry. Here the sample spans around 380,000 distinct CDR3 sequences, 4% to 5.5% being singletons. The source material was whole blood, sampled in connection with sensitization to the hapten diphenylcyclopropenone (DPC). The receptors come from a woman in her forties or fifties with alopecia areata. Some clones in this sample may be carry-over from other donors' samples.

This clonotype was counted ten times or more. The V gene is TRBV3-1, the J gene TRBJ2-7; no reliable D call. The germline V and J ends were trimmed by 4 bases and 0 bases, with 10 bases remaining between them. The germline gives CDR1 LGHDT, CDR2 YNNKEL (reference sequence). CDR3 size: 14 residues. CDR3 nucleotide sequence: TGTGCCAGCAGCCCCCCGCTGCGCTCCTACGAGCAGTACTTC. Amino acids: CASSPPLRSYEQYF.

A few counts support this clonotype. CDR3 bases: TGCGCCAGCAGCCCCGAGACTAGCTCTGAGACCCAGTACTTC. Its protein product is CASSPETSSETQYF. The chain is built from TRBV5-1 and TRBJ2-5, with 7 positions matching TRBD2. V lost 4 bases to trimming and J lost 5 bases; unmatched junction nucleotides: 8. Per the germline V gene, CDR1 is SGHRS and CDR2 is YFSETQ. The CDR3 covers 14 residues.

This clonotype was recorded at least ten times. The chain employs TRBV5-4 and TRBJ1-2, with D possibly TRBD1 on 5 matching bases. Per germline, CDR1 SGHNT and CDR2 YYREEE (reference sequence). The CDR3 loop spans 12 amino acids. Trimming shortened V by 5 bases and J by 7 bases, and 12 bases separated the two germline ends. The CDR3 DNA is TGTGCCAGCAGTCCGGGACTAGCTGGCTACACCTTC. The encoded protein is CASSPGLAGYTF.

This clonotype was counted ten times or more. The gene calls are TRBV3-1 and TRBJ2-7, with D perhaps matching TRBD1 (6 bases). The ends were cut back, 4 bases at V and 3 bases at J, with 13 bases in the middle. Germline V CDR1 and CDR2: LGHDT, YNNKEL (reference sequence). CDR3 length equals 14 residues. DNA for the CDR3: TGTGCCAGCAGCCCCGGACAGCTCGGCTACGAGCAGTACTTC. Encoded protein: CASSPGQLGYEQYF.

Ten or more counts support this clonotype. The gene calls are TRBV29-1 and TRBJ2-7, with no clear D. CDR1 is SQVTM, CDR2 ANQGSEA, per germline. V lost 1 base, J lost 1 base, and 5 bases lay in between. This CDR3 comprises 12 residues. Here the CDR3 reads CSVEVGSYEQYF. CDR3 bases: TGCAGCGTTGAAGTGGGGTCCTACGAGCAGTACTTC.

There are a few counts of this clonotype. The chain uses TRBV20-1 and TRBJ2-3; 8 nucleotides agree with TRBD2. The V gene end was trimmed by 5 bases and the J gene end by 0 bases; junction bases not matched to a gene: 4. The CDR3 length is 14 residues. Germline V gene data show CDR1 as DFQATT and CDR2 as SNEGSKA (reference sequence). For the CDR3, the DNA is TGCAGTGCTCCCCGGGAGGGGAGCACAGATACGCAGTATTTT. Translating gives CSAPREGSTDTQYF.

This clonotype was seen ten or more times. The V gene is TRBV29-1, the J gene TRBJ2-7, with 14 bases aligning to TRBD2. The germline gives CDR1 SQVTM, CDR2 ANQGSEA. CDR3 length equals 14 residues. V shed 4 bases, J shed 5 bases, and the junction held 4 bases outside the gene matches. The CDR3 DNA sequence: TGCAGCGTTGTGCCGGGACTAGCGGGGGACGAGCAGTACTTC. Its translation: CSVVPGLAGDEQYF.